The 11 T cell receptor beta chains below were found in one sample sequenced in a study of molecular identifiers for immune sequencing clone quantification. TCRdb processed the PCR reads anew with MiXCR; each CDR3 protein has one entry. In the table there are some 580,000 distinct CDR3 sequences, around 25% of which are singletons. Sequenced input: naive CD8+ T cells from blood, with Jurkat cell RNA spiked in. Stated subset: FACS-sorted CD8+CD4-CCR7+CD45RA+ naive T cells. The receptors stem from a human donor in good health. Some libraries in this study had Jurkat cell RNA spiked in.

About this clonotype itself: The junction shows a germline mismatch at one end, possibly a read error. The rearrangement joins TRBV4-1 to TRBJ2-3; 7 bases are shared with TRBD2. The germline V gene has CDR1 MGHRA and CDR2 YSYEKL. CDR3 size: 15 residues. CDR3 sequence (DNA): TGCGTCAGCAGCCAAGAGCGGGTCGGACTAGATACGCAGTACTTT. Translating gives CVSSQERVGLDTQYF.

This chain uses TRBV5-8 with TRBJ2-5; 10 nucleotides agree with TRBD2. CDR1 is SGHTS and CDR2 is YDEGEE in the germline V gene. This CDR3 contains 15 residues. V was pared by 2 bases and J by 7 bases, with 8 bases of the junction left unmatched. The CDR3 region is CASSFSPSGGGTQYF. The CDR3 DNA is TGTGCCAGCAGCTTCTCTCCTAGCGGGGGAGGGACCCAGTACTTC.

With regard to this clonotype: A junction end diverges from the germline sequence, so it may reflect a read error. The rearrangement links TRBV20-1 to TRBJ1-3; D is possibly TRBD1 (6 bases). Germline loops: CDR1 DFQATT, CDR2 SNEGSKA (reference sequence). There are 17 residues in the CDR3. The CDR3 DNA is TGCAACCCCCGTGGGGGGGCTACCCTTAGCTCTGGAGACACCATATATTTT. Its translation is CNPRGGATLSSGDTIYF.

As concerns this clonotype: An end of the junction does not agree with germline; a read error may underlie this. The chain couples TRBV4-3 to TRBJ2-5, with 7 bases lining up with TRBD2. The germline gives CDR1 LGHNA, CDR2 YSLEER. The CDR3 is made up of 16 amino acids. The CDR3, as DNA: TGCGCCGGCAGCCAAGATCCAGCGGGGAGCCAAGAGACCCAGTACTTC. This codes for CAGSQDPAGSQETQYF.

This clonotype was seen only a few times. V usage is TRBV27 and J usage is TRBJ2-7; D might be TRBD1 (6 bases). Trimming took off 0 bases at V and 0 bases at J, with 9 bases between the two ends. From germline, CDR1 is MNHEY and CDR2 SMNVEV (reference sequence). The CDR3 spans 15 residues. The CDR3 DNA follows: TGTGCCAGCAGTTTATCGGGGACAAACTCCTACGAGCAGTACTTC. It specifies CASSLSGTNSYEQYF.

This clonotype was recorded a few times. The genes are TRBV15 and TRBJ1-4, with D uncertain. In germline, CDR1 is LNHNV, CDR2 YYDKDF (reference sequence). Trimming took off 3 bases at V and 7 bases at J, with 9 bases between the two ends. This CDR3 region has 13 residues. CDR3 loop: CATSSVFVEKLFF. The CDR3 DNA is TGTGCCACCAGCAGTGTATTCGTTGAAAAACTGTTTTTT.

The table lists this clonotype with many counts. The chain couples TRBV6-6 to TRBJ2-2; possibly TRBD1 for D (6 bases). V gave up 0 bases and J gave up 6 bases, with 14 bases separating them. CDR1 and CDR2 (germline): MNHNY, SVGAGI (reference sequence). CDR3 length: 16 amino acids. CDR3 nucleotides: TGTGCCAGCAGTTACTCCGACGCAGGGGATCCCGGGGAGCTGTTTTTT. Encoded protein: CASSYSDAGDPGELFF.

This chain uses TRBV2 with TRBJ1-4, with D unclear. V lost 5 bases and J 10 bases, leaving 11 bases between the germline ends. Looked up from germline, CDR1 is SNHLY and CDR2 is FYNNEI. There are 12 residues in the CDR3. In DNA form, the CDR3 reads TGTGCCAGCAGTACCGGTGTGAGAAAACTGTTTTTT. It is translated as CASSTGVRKLFF.

This clonotype was counted a few times. The chain combines TRBV12-3 or TRBV12-4 with TRBJ1-1; possible D gene TRBD1, 6 bases. CDR3 size: 13 residues. Trimming shortened V by 7 bases and J by 8 bases, and 17 bases separated the two germline ends. The CDR3 DNA sequence: TGTGCCAGCAACTCGGGACACCTCTCAGAAGCTTTCTTT. It translates to CASNSGHLSEAFF.

The table lists this clonotype with a few counts. The chain combines TRBV9 with TRBJ1-6; D is unresolved. Germline CDR1 SGDLS, CDR2 YYNGEE. The CDR3 runs to 13 residues. Trimming left V 1 base short and J 4 bases short, with 3 bases between. The CDR3 DNA reads as TGTGCCAGCAGCGTACAATATAATTCACCCCTCCACTTT. Protein product: CASSVQYNSPLHF.

This clonotype was observed many times. The rearrangement joins TRBV15 to TRBJ2-3; no firm D call. This CDR3 is 13 amino acids long. Germline CDR1 and CDR2: LNHNV and YYDKDF (reference sequence). V gave up 0 bases and J gave up 4 bases, with 5 bases separating them. The CDR3 protein is CATSREPADTQYF. CDR3 DNA sequence: TGTGCCACCAGCAGAGAACCCGCAGATACGCAGTATTTT.